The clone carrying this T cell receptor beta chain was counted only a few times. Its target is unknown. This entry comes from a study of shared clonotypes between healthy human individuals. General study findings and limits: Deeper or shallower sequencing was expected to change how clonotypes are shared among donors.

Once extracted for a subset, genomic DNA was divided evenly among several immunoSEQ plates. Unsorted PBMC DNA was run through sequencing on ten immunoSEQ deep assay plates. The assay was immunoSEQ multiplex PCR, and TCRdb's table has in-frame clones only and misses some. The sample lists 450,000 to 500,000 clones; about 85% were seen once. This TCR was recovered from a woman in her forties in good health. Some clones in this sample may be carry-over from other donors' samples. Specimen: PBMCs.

CDR3: CASSMRVLYGYTF. CDR3 DNA: TGTGCCAGTAGTATGCGGGTACTCTATGGCTACACCTTC. This chain links TRBV19 with TRBJ1-2; D unresolved. V was shortened by 3 bases and J by 4 bases, with 9 bases between the two germline ends. Germline-derived CDR1 and CDR2 are LNHDA and SQIVND (reference sequence). The CDR3 spans 13 residues. Drawing the rest from reference TRBV19 and TRBJ1-2, the complete variable domain is DGGITQSPKYLFRKEGQNVTLSCEQNLNHDAMYWYRQDPGQGLRLIYYSQIVNDFQKGDIAEGYSVSREKKESFPLTVTSAQKNPTAFYLCASSMRVLYGYTFGSGTRLTVV.